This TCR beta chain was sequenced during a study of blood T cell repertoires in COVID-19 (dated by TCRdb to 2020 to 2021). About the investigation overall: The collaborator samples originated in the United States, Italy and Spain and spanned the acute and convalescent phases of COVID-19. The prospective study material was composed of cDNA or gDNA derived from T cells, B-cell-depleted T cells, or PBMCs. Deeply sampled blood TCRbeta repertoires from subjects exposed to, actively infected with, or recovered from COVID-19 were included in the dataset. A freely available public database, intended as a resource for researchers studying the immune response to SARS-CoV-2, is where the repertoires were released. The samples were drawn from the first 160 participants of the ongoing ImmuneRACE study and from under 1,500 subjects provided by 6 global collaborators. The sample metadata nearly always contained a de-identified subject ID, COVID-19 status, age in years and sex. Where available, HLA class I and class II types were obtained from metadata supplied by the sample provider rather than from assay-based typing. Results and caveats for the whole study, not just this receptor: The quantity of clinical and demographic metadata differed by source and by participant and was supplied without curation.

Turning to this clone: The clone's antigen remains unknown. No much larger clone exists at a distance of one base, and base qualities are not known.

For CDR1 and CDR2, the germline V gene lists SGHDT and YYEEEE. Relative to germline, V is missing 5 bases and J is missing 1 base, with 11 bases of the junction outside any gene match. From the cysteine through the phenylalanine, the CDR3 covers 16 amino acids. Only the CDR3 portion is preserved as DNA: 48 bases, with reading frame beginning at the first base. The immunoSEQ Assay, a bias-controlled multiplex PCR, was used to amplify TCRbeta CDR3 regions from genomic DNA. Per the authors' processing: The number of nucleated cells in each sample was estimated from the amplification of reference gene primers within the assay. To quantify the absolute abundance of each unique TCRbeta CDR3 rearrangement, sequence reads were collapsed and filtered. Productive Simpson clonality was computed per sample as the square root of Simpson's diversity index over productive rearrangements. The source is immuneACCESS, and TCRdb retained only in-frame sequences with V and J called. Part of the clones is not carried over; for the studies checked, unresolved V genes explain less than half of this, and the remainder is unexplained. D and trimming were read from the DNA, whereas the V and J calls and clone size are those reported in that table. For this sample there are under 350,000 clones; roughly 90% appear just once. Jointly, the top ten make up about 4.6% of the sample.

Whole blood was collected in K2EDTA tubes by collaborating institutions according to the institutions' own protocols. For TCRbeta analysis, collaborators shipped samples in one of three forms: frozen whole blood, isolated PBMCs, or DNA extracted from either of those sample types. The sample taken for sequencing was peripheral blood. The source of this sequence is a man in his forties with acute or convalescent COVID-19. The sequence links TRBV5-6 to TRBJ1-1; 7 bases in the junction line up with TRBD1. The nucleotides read TGTGCCAGCAGTCCTCGACAGGGTCAGTGGAACACTGAAGCTTTCTTT. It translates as CASSPRQGQWNTEAFF.